Listed below are T cell receptor beta chains from one sample, sequenced in a study of identical twins. One entry per CDR3 protein results from TCRdb running MiXCR on the 5' RACE reads. In the table there are around 100,000 distinct CDR3 sequences, just under 6% of which are singletons. The sample taken for sequencing was memory T cells sorted from blood. These TCRs come from a woman aged 50 to 65 in good health. Each CDR3 is given with its conserved first and last residue. The order of the fields is J gene, clone size, D gene, V gene, CDR3 protein, CDR3 DNA. A D gene is named only where the DNA matches it firmly. Part of the rows lack a size; the others show once, few, many or a class for expanded clones.

TRBJ2-1 many TRBD2 TRBV6-2/TRBV6-3 CASSYQSSGWGEQFF TGTGCCAGCAGTTACCAATCTAGCGGGTGGGGTGAGCAGTTCTTC
TRBJ2-5 many TRBD2 TRBV2 CASRLAGGPRETQYF TGTGCCAGCAGACTAGCGGGAGGGCCTCGAGAGACCCAGTACTTC
TRBJ2-1 many TRBD2 TRBV7-7 CASSRSIAGYNEQFF TGTGCCAGCAGCCGATCGATAGCGGGGTACAATGAGCAGTTCTTC
TRBJ1-1 many TRBD1 TRBV12-3/TRBV12-4 CASSPTGGLTEAFF TGTGCCAGCAGTCCGACAGGGGGACTCACTGAAGCTTTCTTT
TRBJ2-1 many TRBD2 TRBV12-3/TRBV12-4 CASSTGTSGNYNEQFF TGTGCCAGCAGCACCGGGACTAGCGGGAACTACAATGAGCAGTTCTTC
TRBJ1-5 many NA TRBV20-1 CSARDSQAAVNQPQHF TGCAGTGCTAGAGATAGCCAGGCGGCGGTGAATCAGCCCCAGCATTTT
TRBJ2-3 many NA TRBV6-2/TRBV6-3 CASTGAPTDTQYF TGTGCCTCCACGGGAGCCCCCACAGATACGCAGTATTTT
TRBJ2-2 many NA TRBV24-1 CATGRETGELFF TGTGCCACGGGCAGGGAGACCGGGGAGCTGTTTTTT
TRBJ1-2 NA TRBD1 TRBV5-4 CASSLVGQGATWGYTF TGTGCCAGCAGCTTGGTGGGCCAGGGGGCGACCTGGGGCTACACCTTC
TRBJ2-3 many TRBD2 TRBV5-6 CASSLKPAGDVNTQYF TGTGCCAGCAGCTTGAAGCCAGCGGGAGATGTAAATACGCAGTATTTT
TRBJ1-5 many NA TRBV4-1 CASSPRERPQHF TGCGCCAGCAGCCCTCGGGAGAGGCCCCAGCATTTT
TRBJ2-1 many NA TRBV20-1 CSASTQGFGTNEQFF TGCAGTGCTAGTACCCAGGGGTTTGGGACAAATGAGCAGTTCTTC
TRBJ2-3 many NA TRBV11-3 CASSLDSGGALDTQYF TGTGCCAGCAGCTTAGATAGTGGCGGGGCACTAGATACGCAGTATTTT
TRBJ2-1 many NA TRBV29-1 CSVANNEQFF TGCAGCGTTGCGAACAATGAGCAGTTCTTC
TRBJ2-6 few NA TRBV15 CATSRAGGANVLTF TGTGCCACCAGCAGGGCGGGGGGGGCCAACGTCCTGACTTTC
TRBJ2-3 many NA TRBV5-6 CASSPGPTTDTQYF TGTGCCAGCAGCCCCGGCCCCACAACAGATACGCAGTATTTT
TRBJ2-1 few NA TRBV12-3/TRBV12-4 CASSFGSGANNEQFF TGTGCCAGCAGTTTCGGGTCAGGGGCCAACAATGAGCAGTTCTTC
TRBJ2-1 many TRBD1 TRBV12-3/TRBV12-4 CASSRDRGQLYNEQFF TGTGCCAGCAGTCGGGACAGGGGTCAGCTCTACAATGAGCAGTTCTTC
TRBJ2-1 many TRBD1 TRBV30 CAWIRSGQGQFF TGTGCCTGGATTAGGTCCGGACAGGGGCAGTTCTTC
TRBJ1-4 NA NA TRBV18 CASSPGATNEKLFF TGTGCCAGCTCACCAGGAGCAACTAATGAAAAACTGTTTTTT
TRBJ2-2 many TRBD2 TRBV7-6 CASSLSLAGTPTNTGELFF TGTGCCAGCAGCTTAAGCCTAGCGGGAACTCCCACCAACACCGGGGAGCTGTTTTTT
TRBJ1-2 many NA TRBV5-1 CASSYSGGARGYTF TGCGCCAGCAGCTATTCTGGAGGGGCGCGGGGCTACACCTTC
TRBJ1-1 NA NA TRBV6-5 CASSYSMAMNTEAFF TGTGCCAGCAGTTACTCAATGGCCATGAACACTGAAGCTTTCTTT
TRBJ2-1 many NA TRBV7-8 CASSLPGTGYNEQFF TGTGCCAGCAGCTTACCCGGCACCGGATACAATGAGCAGTTCTTC
TRBJ2-5 many TRBD1 TRBV5-1 CASSSGPDRVMETQYF TGCGCCAGCAGCTCAGGCCCGGACAGGGTTATGGAGACCCAGTACTTC
TRBJ2-3 many TRBD2 TRBV5-6 CASSKRTSATDTQYF TGTGCCAGCAGCAAACGGACTAGCGCCACAGATACGCAGTATTTT
TRBJ2-7 many TRBD2 TRBV12-3/TRBV12-4 CASSYHGRGGEQYF TGTGCCAGCAGTTACCATGGGAGGGGAGGCGAGCAGTACTTC
TRBJ1-6 few NA TRBV6-6 CASSEPKGPLHF TGTGCCAGCAGTGAGCCCAAGGGACCCCTCCACTTT
TRBJ2-2 NA NA TRBV18 CASSPEVAGELFF TGTGCCAGCTCACCAGAAGTTGCCGGGGAGCTGTTTTTT
TRBJ2-1 NA TRBD2 TRBV13 CASSTGLAGDYEQFF TGTGCCAGCAGCACCGGACTAGCGGGAGATTATGAGCAGTTCTTC
TRBJ2-6 NA NA TRBV10-2 CASSEGRISGDNVLTF TGCGCCAGCAGTGAGGGACGGATCTCTGGGGACAACGTCCTGACTTTC
TRBJ2-5 many NA TRBV6-5 CASGLRQETQYF TGTGCCAGCGGGCTGCGACAAGAGACCCAGTACTTC
TRBJ1-2 many NA TRBV3-1 CASSQDHREDGYTF TGTGCCAGCAGCCAAGATCACAGGGAGGATGGCTACACCTTC
TRBJ2-1 NA NA TRBV12-3/TRBV12-4 CASSRGGVRLF TGTGCCAGCAGTCGGGGCGGGGTAAGACTCTTC
TRBJ2-5 many NA TRBV5-1 CASSLAAVGETQYF TGCGCCAGCAGCTTGGCCGCAGTTGGAGAGACCCAGTACTTC
TRBJ2-7 many NA TRBV20-1 CSAQDRYSYEQYF TGCAGTGCCCAGGACAGATACTCCTACGAGCAGTACTTC